This entry describes one T cell receptor (beta chain). As yet, its antigen is unknown. With more than nine days of culture completed, CD4+ T cells were isolated. From March to December 2020, the person had a SARS-CoV-2 infection that was confirmed by PCR. The vaccine given was either BNT162b2 or mRNA-1273, in two doses. This entry comes from a study of vaccination effects on CD4 cells after COVID-19. At the level of the study: With around 9.4 ug/ml peptides and about 9.2 IU/ml IL-2, a few million PBMC per well were cultured.

Assay used: immunoSEQ multiplex PCR; TCRdb lists only in-frame clones, some missing. The sample carries 50,000 or so clones, about 74% recorded once. The J segment lost 8 bases and the V segment lost 3 bases, leaving 9 bases of the junction unmatched. The CDR3 is 16 residues long. Germline lookup yields CDR1 LGHNA and CDR2 YNFKEQ. The material was CD4+ T cells from PBMCs cultured without peptide, obtained after COVID-19 vaccination. This TCR was recovered from a human donor who had a prior SARS-CoV-2 infection. The J gene is TRBJ2-1, the V gene TRBV4-2; 11 bases line up with TRBD2. The DNA of the CDR3 is TGTGCCAGCAGCCACCCTTCTAGCGGGGGGATGGATGAGCAGTTCTTC. As protein: CASSHPSSGGMDEQFF.